This T cell receptor (beta chain) was identified during a study of PD-L1 blockade in urothelial cancer. Across the study: Administration of atezolizumab to patients began around 2014, at 1,200 mg intravenously every 3 weeks. Prior exposure to chemotherapy in patients amounted to 0 to 3 regimens received. Blood was tested 3 weeks (second dose) and 6 weeks into treatment.

Indicated time point: peripheral blood 6 weeks after treatment start. V lost 3 bases to trimming and J lost 1 base, with 3 bases between them. CDR3 length equals 12 residues. Germline V lookup: CDR1 LNHDA, CDR2 SQIVND (reference sequence). Using immunoSEQ multiplex PCR, the repertoire was profiled, and TCRdb retains in-frame clones only, with some absent. The sample records about 36,000 clones, more than 80% being singletons. The receptor was derived from a man aged 35 to 55 with urothelial cancer. Here the sequenced sample was PBMCs, taken around atezolizumab (anti-PD-L1) treatment. The chain joins TRBV19 to TRBJ1-1; D not resolved. The CDR3 nucleotides read TGTGCCAGTAGTATCGGGAACACTGAAGCTTTCTTT. Its protein is CASSIGNTEAFF. Drawing the rest from reference TRBV19 and TRBJ1-1, the complete variable domain is DGGITQSPKYLFRKEGQNVTLSCEQNLNHDAMYWYRQDPGQGLRLIYYSQIVNDFQKGDIAEGYSVSREKKESFPLTVTSAQKNPTAFYLCASSIGNTEAFFGQGTRLTVV.